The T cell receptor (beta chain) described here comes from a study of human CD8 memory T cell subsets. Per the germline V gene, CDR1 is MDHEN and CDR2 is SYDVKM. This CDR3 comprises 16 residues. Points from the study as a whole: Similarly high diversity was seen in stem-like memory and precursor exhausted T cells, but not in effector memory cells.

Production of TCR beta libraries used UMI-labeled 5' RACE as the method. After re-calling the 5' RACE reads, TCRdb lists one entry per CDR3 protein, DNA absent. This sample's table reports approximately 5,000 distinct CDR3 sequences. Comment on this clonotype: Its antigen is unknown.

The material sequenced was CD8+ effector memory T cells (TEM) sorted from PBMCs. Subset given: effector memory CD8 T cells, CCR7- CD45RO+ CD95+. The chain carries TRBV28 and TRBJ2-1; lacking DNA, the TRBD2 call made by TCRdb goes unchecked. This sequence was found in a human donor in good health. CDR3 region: CASSFSSDGRSNEQFF.